The present TCR beta chain was sequenced within a study of vaccination and CD4 T cells after COVID-19. The Oncomine TCR Beta short-read assay generated sequence data from the DNA of cultured CD4+ T cells. One entry per CDR3 protein, called by TCRdb with MiXCR from the PCR reads. The sample includes about 21,000 distinct CDR3 sequences, about 44% of them seen just once. This clonotype was seen a few times. The antigen is unknown. Germline V gives CDR1 SGHVS, CDR2 FQNEAQ. This CDR3 is 13 amino acids long. The V end was cut by 5 bases, the J end by 8 bases, with 15 bases between. The treatment was: roughly 10-day PBMC culture with coronavirus spike peptide pools or control peptides (ViraFEST assay).

This clonotype was sampled from a human donor who had recovered from COVID-19. The sample in question was CD4+ T cells from blood, cultured in vitro, obtained before SARS-CoV-2 vaccination. The rearrangement joins TRBV7-8 to TRBJ1-2; the D gene is possibly TRBD1 (6 bases). In DNA form, the CDR3 reads TGTGCCAGCAGCCCCACCAGGGGAGGCGGCTACACCTTC. Protein: CASSPTRGGGYTF. Combining the CDR3 with reference TRBV7-8 and TRBJ1-2 gives the whole variable domain GAGVSQSPRYKVAKRGQDVALRCDPISGHVSLFWYQQALGQGPEFLTYFQNEAQLDKSGLPSDRFFAERPEGSVSTLKIQRTQQEDSAVYLCASSPTRGGGYTFGSGTRLTVV.